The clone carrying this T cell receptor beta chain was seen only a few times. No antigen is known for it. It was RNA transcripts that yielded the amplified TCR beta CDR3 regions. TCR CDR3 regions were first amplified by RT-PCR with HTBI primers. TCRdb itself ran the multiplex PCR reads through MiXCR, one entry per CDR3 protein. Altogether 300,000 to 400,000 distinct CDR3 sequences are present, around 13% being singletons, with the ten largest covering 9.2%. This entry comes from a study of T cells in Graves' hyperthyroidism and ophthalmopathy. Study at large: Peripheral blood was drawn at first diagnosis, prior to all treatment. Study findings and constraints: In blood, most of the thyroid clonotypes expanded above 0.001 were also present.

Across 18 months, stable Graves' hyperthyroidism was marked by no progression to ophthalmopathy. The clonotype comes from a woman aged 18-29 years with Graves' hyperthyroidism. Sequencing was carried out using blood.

In nucleotides, the CDR3 is TGTGCCAGCAGTGACATCCGGACAGGGATGATCTTCTTT. Translation gives CASSDIRTGMIFF. The gene calls are TRBV6-1 and TRBJ1-1; the match to TRBD1 covers 8 bases. This CDR3 region has 13 residues. Germline V gene lookup returns CDR1 MNHNS and CDR2 SASEGT. Trimming removed 3 bases from V and 14 bases from J; junction bases left unmatched: 11.